Shown below are 9 T cell receptor beta chains from a single sample sequenced in a study of blood T cell repertoires in COVID-19. Clones were sequenced by immunoSEQ multiplex PCR, and TCRdb holds only the in-frame ones, with some missing. This sample has some 250,000 clones; around 85% occur once, and the top ten carry less than 8%. Sequences were obtained from peripheral blood. All receptors derive from a man aged 60 to 75 with acute or convalescent COVID-19.

The chain is built from TRBV14 and TRBJ1-2, with D unclear. Germline loops: CDR1 SGHDN, CDR2 FVKESK. This CDR3 spans 12 amino acids. V was shortened by 3 bases and J by 2 bases, with 4 bases between the two germline ends. The DNA of the CDR3 is TGTGCCAGCAGCCAGAGGAACTATGGCTACACCTTC. Protein sequence: CASSQRNYGYTF.

The V call is TRBV5-1, the J call TRBJ1-2; D may be TRBD1 (5 bases). This CDR3 is built from 15 residues. The germline V gene encodes CDR1 SGHRS and CDR2 YFSETQ. The V gene lost 1 base and the J gene lost 4 bases, with 14 bases spanning the gap. CDR3 loop: CASSLMEWGGYGYTF. DNA of the CDR3: TGCGCCAGCAGCTTGATGGAGTGGGGCGGCTATGGCTACACCTTC.

This clone has only one observation. This chain's CDR3 is CASSFDGQHGYTF. The CDR3 bases are TGTGCCAGCAGCTTCGACGGACAGCATGGCTACACCTTC. The rearrangement uses TRBV7-9 and TRBJ1-2; possibly TRBD1 for D (6 bases). Looked up from germline, CDR1 is SEHNR and CDR2 is FQNEAQ (reference sequence). V lost 3 bases to trimming and J lost 6 bases, with 11 bases between them. The CDR3 runs to 13 residues.

The gene calls are TRBV14 and TRBJ2-1; 13 bases match TRBD2. Trimming removed 8 bases from V and 5 bases from J; junction bases left unmatched: 3. Germline values: CDR1 SGHDN, CDR2 FVKESK. This CDR3 has 14 amino acids. CDR3 nucleotides: TGTGCCAGCGGGGGGACTAGCGGGGACAATGAGCAGTTCTTC. Protein: CASGGTSGDNEQFF.

The rearrangement uses TRBV28 and TRBJ1-2; D not resolved. V lost 5 bases and J lost 4, with 14 bases in between. From germline, CDR1 is MDHEN and CDR2 SYDVKM. CDR3 length: 14 residues. The DNA of the CDR3 is TGTGCCAGCAGTCGTACAGCTTTCTCCTATGGCTACACCTTC. Its translation: CASSRTAFSYGYTF.

This clone was seen only a few times. The chain uses TRBV5-1 and TRBJ1-4, with a tentative D call TRBD1 (5 bases). V was cut by 4 bases and J by 7 bases, with 23 bases left in between. CDR3 length equals 17 residues. The germline V gene has CDR1 SGHRS and CDR2 YFSETQ. CDR3 sequence reads: CASSPALRTGLLEKLFF. CDR3 sequence (DNA): TGCGCCAGCAGCCCGGCTTTAAGGACGGGACTCCTTGAAAAACTGTTTTTT. Drawing the rest from reference TRBV5-1 and TRBJ1-4, the complete variable domain is KAGVTQTPRYLIKTRGQQVTLSCSPISGHRSVSWYQQTPGQGLQFLFEYFSETQRNKGNFPGRFSGRQFSNSRSEMNVSTLELGDSALYLCASSPALRTGLLEKLFFGSGTQLSVL.

This rearrangement joins TRBV28 to TRBJ2-7; 10 bases fit TRBD1. There are 14 residues in the CDR3. V lost 5 bases to trimming and J lost 2 bases; unmatched junction nucleotides: 3. CDR1 is MDHEN, CDR2 SYDVKM, per germline. CDR3 protein: CASSVGQGTYEQYF. CDR3 nucleotide sequence: TGTGCCAGCAGTGTGGGACAGGGGACCTACGAGCAGTACTTC.

A few counts support this clone. The J gene is TRBJ2-4, the V gene TRBV9, with 9 bases lining up with TRBD2. With V trimmed by 0 bases and J by 5 bases, 6 bases remained unmatched. CDR3 length: 16 amino acids. Germline CDR1 reads SGDLS; CDR2 reads YYNGEE. CDR3 DNA: TGTGCCAGCAGCGTAGGCGGCGGGAGGGCCGAAAACATTCAGTACTTC. Protein product: CASSVGGGRAENIQYF.

V and J are TRBV11-2 and TRBJ2-1; a possible D gene is TRBD2 (5 bases). Germline values: CDR1 SGHAT, CDR2 FQNNGV. The ends were cut back, 0 bases at V and 9 bases at J, with 9 bases in the middle. The CDR3 runs 13 residues. The CDR3 is CASSLDSRGEQFF. The DNA of the CDR3 is TGTGCCAGCAGCTTAGACTCACGGGGTGAGCAGTTCTTC. Filled out from reference TRBV11-2 and TRBJ2-1, the complete variable domain reads EAGVAQSPRYKIIEKRQSVAFWCNPISGHATLYWYQQILGQGPKLLIQFQNNGVVDDSQLPKDRFSAERLKGVDSTLKIQPAKLEDSAVYLCASSLDSRGEQFFGPGTRLTVL.